This entry features one T cell receptor beta chain sequence. The data are from a study of T-cell reconstitution after alpha-beta-depleted transplantation in children. Unique molecular identifiers were incorporated during preparation of the TCRbeta library. Each CDR3 protein gets one entry after TCRdb re-called the PCR reads with MiXCR. The sample consists of about 610,000 distinct CDR3 sequences, 10% of them appearing once. This receptor was identified in a human donor who donated a stem cell graft to a child with acute myeloid leukemia. The starting material was PBMCs from the stem cell graft donor, obtained from the stem cell graft.

CDR3 DNA: TGTGCCAGCAGTTTACCGGGGGCGCCACGGCGGGAGGGCCACAATGAGCAGTTCTTC. Encoded protein: CASSLPGAPRREGHNEQFF. The chain links TRBV27 to TRBJ2-1; 9 bases fit TRBD2. The length of the CDR3 is 19 residues. CDR1 is MNHEY, CDR2 SMNVEV, per germline (reference sequence). V dropped 2 bases and J dropped 5; count of bases not matched to a gene: 16.